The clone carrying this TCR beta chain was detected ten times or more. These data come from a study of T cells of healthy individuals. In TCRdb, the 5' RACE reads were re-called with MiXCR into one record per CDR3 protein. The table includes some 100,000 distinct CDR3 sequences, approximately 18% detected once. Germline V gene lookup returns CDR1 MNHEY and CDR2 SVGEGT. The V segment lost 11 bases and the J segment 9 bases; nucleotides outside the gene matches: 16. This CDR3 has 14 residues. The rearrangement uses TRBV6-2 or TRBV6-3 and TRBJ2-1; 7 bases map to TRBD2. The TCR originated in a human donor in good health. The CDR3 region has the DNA TGTGCCCTCGGGACTATAGGTTCCGGGGGTGAGCAGTTCTTC. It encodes CALGTIGSGGEQFF.